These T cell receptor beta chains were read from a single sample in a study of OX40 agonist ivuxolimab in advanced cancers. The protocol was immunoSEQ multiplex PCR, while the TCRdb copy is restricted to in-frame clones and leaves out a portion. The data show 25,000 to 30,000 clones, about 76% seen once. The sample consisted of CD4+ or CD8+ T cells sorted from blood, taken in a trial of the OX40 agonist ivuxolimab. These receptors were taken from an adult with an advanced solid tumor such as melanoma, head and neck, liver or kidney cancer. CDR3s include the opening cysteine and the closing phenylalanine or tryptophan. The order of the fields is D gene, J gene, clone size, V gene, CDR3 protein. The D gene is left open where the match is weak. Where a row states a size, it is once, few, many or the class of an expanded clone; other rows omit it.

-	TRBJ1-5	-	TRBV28	CASRGSWGRNQPQHF
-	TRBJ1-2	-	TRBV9	CASSVATGPHGYTF
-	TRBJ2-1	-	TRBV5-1	CASSLAAGPYNEQFF
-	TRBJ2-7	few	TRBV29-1	CSVEPDSSYEQYF
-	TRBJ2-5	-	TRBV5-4	CASSLAGGGGETQYF
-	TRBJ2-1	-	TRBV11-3	CASRKEAGRHNEQFF
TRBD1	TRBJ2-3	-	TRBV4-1	CASSQRDRGTDTQYF
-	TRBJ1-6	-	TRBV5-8	CASSQGTSSYNSPLHF
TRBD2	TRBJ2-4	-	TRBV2	CASSSGTSGAKNIQYF
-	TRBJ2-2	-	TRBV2	CASGGTHANTGELFF
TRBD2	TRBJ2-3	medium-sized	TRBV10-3	CAISEWWWEGRTDTQYF
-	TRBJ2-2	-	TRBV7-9	CASSPKLATLHTNTGELFF
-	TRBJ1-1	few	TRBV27	CASSFQTNTEAFF
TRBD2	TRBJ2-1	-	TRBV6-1	CASSPTSGTGNEQFF
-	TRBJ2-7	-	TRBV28	CASSFPRGGLYEQYF
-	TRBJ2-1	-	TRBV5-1	CASSLASGTYNEQFF
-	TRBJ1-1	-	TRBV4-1	CASSKGGDTEAFF
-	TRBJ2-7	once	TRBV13	CASSFSGGAYEQYF
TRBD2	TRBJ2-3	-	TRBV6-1	CASSEAAGGPVDTQYF
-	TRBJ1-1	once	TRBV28	CASSWWTATRPEAFF
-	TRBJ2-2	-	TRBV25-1	CASSDNPRPHTGELFF
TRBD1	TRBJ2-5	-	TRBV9	CASSLGQGQETQYF
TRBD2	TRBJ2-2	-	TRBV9	CASKRGGPSTGELFF
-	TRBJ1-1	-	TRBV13	CASRWGGTEAFF
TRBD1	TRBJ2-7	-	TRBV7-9	CASSSTGDPYEQYF
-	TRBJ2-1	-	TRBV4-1	CASSQVLVQNSYNEQFF
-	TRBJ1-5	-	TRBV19	CASSTTTVLSNQPQHF
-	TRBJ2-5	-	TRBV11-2	CASSFVGCLCETQYF
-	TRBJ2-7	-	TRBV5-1	CASSLAYEQYF
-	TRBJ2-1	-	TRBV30	CAWSVGRGVDEQFF
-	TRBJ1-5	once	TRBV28	CASTYWRGPYQPQHF
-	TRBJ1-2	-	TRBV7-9	CASSLTDAYGYTF
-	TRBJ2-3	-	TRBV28	CASSNRELRAGQESTDTQYF
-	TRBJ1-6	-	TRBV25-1	CASSGDSTYNSPLHF
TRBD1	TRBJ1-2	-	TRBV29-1	CSVESSPRGQINYGYTF